This T cell receptor beta chain appears in the sequencing data of a study of cytomegalovirus exposure and HLA in healthy donors. Regarding the study as a whole: In a later analysis, HLA-associated beta chains showed higher expansion and lower generation probabilities than comparable chains.

On this clone itself: Its cognate antigen is unknown.

V lost 10 bases and J lost 8; bases outside the gene matches: 5. This CDR3 is built from 12 residues. CDR1 and CDR2 from the germline V gene are ENHRY and SYGVKD. Amplification used 60 Vbeta primers and 13 Jbeta primers. Sequencing was performed with immunoSEQ multiplex PCR; in TCRdb, only in-frame clones are kept and a portion is missing. The sample carries approximately 210,000 clones, 82% recorded once. The sequence was obtained from a man aged 35-49 years in good health and CMV-seropositive. The specimen sequenced was PBMCs. This chain links TRBV10-3 with TRBJ2-4; 10 positions match TRBD2. The CDR3 is CATKREGDIQYF. For the CDR3, the DNA is TGTGCCACTAAGCGGGAGGGGGACATTCAGTACTTC.